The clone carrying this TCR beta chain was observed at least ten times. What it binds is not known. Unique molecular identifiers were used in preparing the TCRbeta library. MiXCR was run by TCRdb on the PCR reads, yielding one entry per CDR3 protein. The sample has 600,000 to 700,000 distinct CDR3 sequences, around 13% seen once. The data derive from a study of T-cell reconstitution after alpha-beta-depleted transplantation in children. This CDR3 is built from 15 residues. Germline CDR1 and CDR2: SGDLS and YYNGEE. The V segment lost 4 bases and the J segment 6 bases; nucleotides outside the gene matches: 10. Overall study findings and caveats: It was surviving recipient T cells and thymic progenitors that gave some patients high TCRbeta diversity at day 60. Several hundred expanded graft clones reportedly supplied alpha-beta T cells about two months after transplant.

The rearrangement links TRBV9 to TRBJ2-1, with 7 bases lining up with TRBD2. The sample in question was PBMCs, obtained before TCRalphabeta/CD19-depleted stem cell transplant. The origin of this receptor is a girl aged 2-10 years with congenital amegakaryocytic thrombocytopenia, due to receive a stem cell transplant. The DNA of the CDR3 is TGTGCCAGCAGCCCCTACAAGGGACTAACCAATGAGCAGTTCTTC. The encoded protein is CASSPYKGLTNEQFF.